Described below is a single TCR beta chain sequence and its context. Its antigen is undetermined. The data stem from a study of cytotoxic CD8 clonotypes in ibrutinib-treated CLL. Overall study findings and caveats: Clonality, elevated at ibrutinib response, dropped back toward baseline at progression.

Assay: immunoSEQ multiplex PCR; the TCRdb copy retains only in-frame clones and omits some. This sample has over 120,000 clones, with more than 75% found just once. This CDR3 is built from 12 residues. J gave up 7 bases and V 11 bases, and 4 bases lay outside the gene matches. The V gene's germline CDR1 is MDHEN and CDR2 SYDVKM. The V gene is TRBV28, the J gene TRBJ1-6; 8 bases are a match to TRBD1. The TCR was taken from a human donor with chronic lymphocytic leukemia. Source: PBMCs, taken after 24 months of ibrutinib treatment. CDR3 in DNA: TGTGCCGGCGGGACAGGCAATTCACCCCTCCACTTT. Its translation is CAGGTGNSPLHF.